The text below deals with one TCR beta chain. Its antigen is as yet unknown. The data were obtained in a study of T cell repertoires in aging, cancer and after chemotherapy. Amplification of TCR beta used genomic DNA extracted from peripheral blood. Overall study findings and caveats: Immunological memory after chemotherapy cannot be judged from the repertoire data. In each cancer cohort, median generation probability increased across chemotherapy, suggesting thymic output rebounded.

Germline CDR1 is SGHTA and CDR2 is FQGTGA. This CDR3 is built from 19 residues. V lost 2 bases to trimming and J lost 5 bases; unmatched junction nucleotides: 11. Multiplex touch-down PCR with TRB-A/B primers amplified rearranged V-D-J TRB sequences. TCRdb recomputed calls from the multiplex PCR reads with MiXCR, one row per CDR3 protein. In the table there are about 11,000 distinct CDR3 sequences, under 30% of which are singletons. The chain joins TRBV7-3 to TRBJ2-5; 16 nucleotides match TRBD2. Source material: blood. This receptor was taken from a human donor in good health. CDR3 bases: TGTGCCAGCAGCTTACAGGGACTAGCGGGAGGGTCATCCGGGGAGACCCAGTACTTC. Protein: CASSLQGLAGGSSGETQYF.